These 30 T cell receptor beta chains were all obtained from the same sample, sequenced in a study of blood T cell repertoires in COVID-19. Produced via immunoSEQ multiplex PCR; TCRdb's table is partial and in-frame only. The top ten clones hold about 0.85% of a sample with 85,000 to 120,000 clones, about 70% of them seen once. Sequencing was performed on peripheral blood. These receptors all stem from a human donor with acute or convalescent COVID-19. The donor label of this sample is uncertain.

CDR3 sequence reads: CASSPGQGALGSPLHF. DNA of the CDR3: TGTGCCAGCTCACCGGGACAGGGGGCACTCGGATCACCCCTCCACTTT. This rearrangement joins TRBV18 to TRBJ1-6, with 12 bases that match TRBD1. CDR3 size: 16 residues. Germline V gene lookup returns CDR1 KGHSH and CDR2 LQKENI. Germline trimming cut 3 bases from V and 10 bases from J; bases unmatched to any gene: 7.

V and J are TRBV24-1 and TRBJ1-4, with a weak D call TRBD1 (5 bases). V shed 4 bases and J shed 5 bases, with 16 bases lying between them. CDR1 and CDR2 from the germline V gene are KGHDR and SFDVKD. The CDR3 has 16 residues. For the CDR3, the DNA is TGTGCCACCAGTGACAATCGCGGGGACGGGAATGAAAAACTGTTTTTT. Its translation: CATSDNRGDGNEKLFF.

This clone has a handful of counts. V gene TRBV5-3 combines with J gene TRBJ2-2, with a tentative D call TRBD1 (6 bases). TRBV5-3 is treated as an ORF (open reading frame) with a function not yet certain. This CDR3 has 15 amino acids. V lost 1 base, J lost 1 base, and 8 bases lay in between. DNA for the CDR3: TGTGCCAGAAGCTTGCACAGGGTGAACACCGGGGAGCTGTTTTTT. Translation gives CARSLHRVNTGELFF.

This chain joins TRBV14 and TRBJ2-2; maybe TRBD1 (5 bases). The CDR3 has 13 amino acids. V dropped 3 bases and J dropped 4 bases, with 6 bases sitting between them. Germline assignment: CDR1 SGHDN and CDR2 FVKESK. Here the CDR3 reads CASSHRVTGELFF. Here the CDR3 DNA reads TGTGCCAGCAGCCACAGGGTCACCGGGGAGCTGTTTTTT.

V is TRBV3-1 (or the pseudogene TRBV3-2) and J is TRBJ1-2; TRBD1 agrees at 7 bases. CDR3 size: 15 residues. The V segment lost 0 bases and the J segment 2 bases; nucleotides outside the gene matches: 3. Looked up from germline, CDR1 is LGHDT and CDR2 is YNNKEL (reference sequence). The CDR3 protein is CASSQERDRNYGYTF. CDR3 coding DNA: TGTGCCAGCAGCCAAGAGAGGGACAGAAACTATGGCTACACCTTC.

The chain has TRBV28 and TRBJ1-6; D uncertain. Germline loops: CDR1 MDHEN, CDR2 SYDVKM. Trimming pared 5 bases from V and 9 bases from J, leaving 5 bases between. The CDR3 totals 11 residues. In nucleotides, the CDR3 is TGTGCCAGCAGTGGGAGTTCACCCCTCCACTTT. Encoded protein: CASSGSSPLHF.

The CDR3 DNA is TGTGCCAGCAGCCTGGACAGGGTTGAGACCCAGTACTTC. Amino acids: CASSLDRVETQYF. The chain carries TRBV12-3 or TRBV12-4 and TRBJ2-5; TRBD1 matches at 8 bases. The CDR3 is 13 amino acids. J lost 5 bases, V lost 6 bases, and 5 bases had no gene match.

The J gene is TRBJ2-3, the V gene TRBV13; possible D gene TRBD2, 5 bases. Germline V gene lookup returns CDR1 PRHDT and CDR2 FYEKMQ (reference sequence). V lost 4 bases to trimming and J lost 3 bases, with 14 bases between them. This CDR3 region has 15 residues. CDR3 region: CASSSRGSRTDTQYF. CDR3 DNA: TGTGCCAGCAGCTCCCGGGGATCGAGGACAGATACGCAGTATTTT.

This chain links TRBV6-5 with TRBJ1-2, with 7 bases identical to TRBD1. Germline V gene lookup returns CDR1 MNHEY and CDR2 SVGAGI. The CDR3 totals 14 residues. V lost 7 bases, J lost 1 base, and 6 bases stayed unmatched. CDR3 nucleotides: TGTGCCAGCAAACCCGGGACAGATAACTATGGCTACACCTTC. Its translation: CASKPGTDNYGYTF.

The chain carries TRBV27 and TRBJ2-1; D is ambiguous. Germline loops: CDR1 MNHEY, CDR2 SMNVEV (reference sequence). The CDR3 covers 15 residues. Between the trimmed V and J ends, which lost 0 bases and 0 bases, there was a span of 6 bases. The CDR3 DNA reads TGTGCCAGCAGTTTATCGACGGGCTCCTACAATGAGCAGTTCTTC. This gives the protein CASSLSTGSYNEQFF.

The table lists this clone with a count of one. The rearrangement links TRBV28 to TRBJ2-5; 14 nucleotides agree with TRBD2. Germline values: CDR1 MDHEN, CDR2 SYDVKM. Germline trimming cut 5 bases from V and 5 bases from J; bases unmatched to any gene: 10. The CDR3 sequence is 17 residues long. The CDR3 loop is CASSPRLAGGPRETQYF. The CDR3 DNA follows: TGTGCCAGCAGTCCCAGACTAGCGGGGGGGCCTAGGGAGACCCAGTACTTC.

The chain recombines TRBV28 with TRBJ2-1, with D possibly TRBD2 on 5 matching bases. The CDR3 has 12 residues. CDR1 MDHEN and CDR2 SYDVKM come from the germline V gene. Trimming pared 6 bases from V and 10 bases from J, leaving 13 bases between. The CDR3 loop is CASSRERREQFF. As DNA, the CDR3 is TGTGCCAGCAGCCGGGAAAGGAGGGAGCAGTTCTTC.

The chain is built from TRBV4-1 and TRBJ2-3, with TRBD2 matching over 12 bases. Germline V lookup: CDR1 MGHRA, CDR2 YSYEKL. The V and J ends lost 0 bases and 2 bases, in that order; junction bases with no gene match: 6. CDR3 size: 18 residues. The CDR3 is CASSQDSGLAGNTDTQYF. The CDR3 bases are TGCGCCAGCAGCCAAGACTCTGGACTAGCGGGGAACACAGATACGCAGTATTTT.

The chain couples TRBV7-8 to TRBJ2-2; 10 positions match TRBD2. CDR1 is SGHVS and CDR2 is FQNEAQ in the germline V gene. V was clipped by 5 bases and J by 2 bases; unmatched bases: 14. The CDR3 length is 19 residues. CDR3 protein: CASSPQMLAGGSNTGELFF. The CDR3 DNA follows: TGTGCCAGCAGCCCACAGATGTTAGCGGGGGGCTCAAACACCGGGGAGCTGTTTTTT.

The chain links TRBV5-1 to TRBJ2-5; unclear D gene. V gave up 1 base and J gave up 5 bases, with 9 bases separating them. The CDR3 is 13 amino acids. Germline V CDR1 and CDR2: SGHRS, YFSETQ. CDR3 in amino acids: CASSLSSFETQYF. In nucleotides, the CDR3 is TGCGCCAGCAGCTTGAGTAGCTTTGAGACCCAGTACTTC.

The CDR3 DNA is TGCGCCAGCTTTGGACTAGCGGGGGGTCCGAACACCGGGGAGCTGTTTTTT. Its translation is CASFGLAGGPNTGELFF. The rearrangement joins TRBV5-1 to TRBJ2-2, with TRBD2 identical over 14 bases. CDR1 is SGHRS, CDR2 YFSETQ, per germline. The CDR3 has 17 amino acids. J lost 0 bases, V lost 7 bases, and 5 bases had no gene match.

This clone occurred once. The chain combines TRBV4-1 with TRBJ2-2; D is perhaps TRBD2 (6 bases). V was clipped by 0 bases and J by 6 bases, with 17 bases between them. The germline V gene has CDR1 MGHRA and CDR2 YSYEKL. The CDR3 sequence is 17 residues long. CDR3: CASSQDRVGLPSGELFF. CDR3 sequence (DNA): TGCGCCAGCAGCCAAGATCGGGTGGGACTCCCATCCGGGGAGCTGTTTTTT.

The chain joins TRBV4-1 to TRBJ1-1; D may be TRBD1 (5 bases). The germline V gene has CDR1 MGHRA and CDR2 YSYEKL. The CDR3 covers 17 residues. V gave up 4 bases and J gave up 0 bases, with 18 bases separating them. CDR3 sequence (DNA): TGCGCCAGCAGCCCTATCGGGGGGAAATTACTGAACACTGAAGCTTTCTTT. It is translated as CASSPIGGKLLNTEAFF.

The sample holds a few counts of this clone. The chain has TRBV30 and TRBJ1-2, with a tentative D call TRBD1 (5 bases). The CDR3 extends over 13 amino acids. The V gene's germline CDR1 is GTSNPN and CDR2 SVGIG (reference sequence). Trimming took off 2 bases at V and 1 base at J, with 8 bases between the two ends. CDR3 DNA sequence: TGTGCCTGGAGTCCGACAGTTAACTATGGCTACACCTTC. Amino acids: CAWSPTVNYGYTF. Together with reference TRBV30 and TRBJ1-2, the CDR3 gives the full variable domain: SQTIHQWPATLVQPVGSPLSLECTVEGTSNPNLYWYRQAAGRGLQLLFYSVGIGQISSEVPQNLSASRPQDRQFILSSKKLLLSDSGFYLCAWSPTVNYGYTFGSGTRLTVV.

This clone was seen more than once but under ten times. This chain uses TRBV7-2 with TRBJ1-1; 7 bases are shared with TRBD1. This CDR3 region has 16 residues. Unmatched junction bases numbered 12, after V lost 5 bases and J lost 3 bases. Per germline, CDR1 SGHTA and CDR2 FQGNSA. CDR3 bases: TGTGCCAGCAGCCCACGAACAGGGGAGAGGGACACTGAAGCTTTCTTT. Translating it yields CASSPRTGERDTEAFF. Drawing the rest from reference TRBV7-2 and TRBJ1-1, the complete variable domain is GAGVSQSPSNKVTEKGKDVELRCDPISGHTALYWYRQSLGQGLEFLIYFQGNSAPDKSGLPSDRFSAERTGGSVSTLTIQRTQQEDSAVYLCASSPRTGERDTEAFFGQGTRLTVV.

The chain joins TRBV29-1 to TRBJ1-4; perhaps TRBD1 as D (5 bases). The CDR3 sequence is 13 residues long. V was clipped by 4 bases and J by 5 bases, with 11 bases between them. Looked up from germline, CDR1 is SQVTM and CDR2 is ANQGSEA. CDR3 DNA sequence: TGCAGCGTTGTAATACAGGCAAATGAAAAACTGTTTTTT. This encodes CSVVIQANEKLFF.

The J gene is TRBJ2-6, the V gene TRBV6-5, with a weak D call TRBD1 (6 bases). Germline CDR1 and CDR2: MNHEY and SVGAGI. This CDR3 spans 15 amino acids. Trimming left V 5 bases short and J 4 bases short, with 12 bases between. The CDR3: CASSPTGRGANVLTF. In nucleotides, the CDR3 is TGTGCCAGCAGTCCCACAGGGCGCGGGGCCAACGTCCTGACTTTC.

The CDR3: CATSDYGGGQETQYF. DNA of the CDR3: TGTGCCACCAGTGATTATGGGGGCGGCCAAGAGACCCAGTACTTC. The chain links TRBV24-1 to TRBJ2-5, with D tentatively TRBD1 (6 bases). V lost 2 bases and J 1 base, leaving 10 bases between the germline ends. This CDR3 spans 15 amino acids. Germline V CDR1 and CDR2: KGHDR, SFDVKD.

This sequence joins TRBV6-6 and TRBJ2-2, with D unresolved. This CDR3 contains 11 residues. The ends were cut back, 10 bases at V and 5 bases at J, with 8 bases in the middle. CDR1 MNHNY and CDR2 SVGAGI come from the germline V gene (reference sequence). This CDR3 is CATRQTGELFF. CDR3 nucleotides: TGTGCCACCCGCCAGACCGGGGAGCTGTTTTTT.

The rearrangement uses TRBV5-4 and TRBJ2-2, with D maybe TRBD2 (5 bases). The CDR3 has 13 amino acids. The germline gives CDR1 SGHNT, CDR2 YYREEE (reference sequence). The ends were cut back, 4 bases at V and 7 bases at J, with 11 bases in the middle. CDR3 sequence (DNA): TGTGCCAGCAGCCCAGAGGGTTACGGGGAGCTGTTTTTT. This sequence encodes CASSPEGYGELFF.

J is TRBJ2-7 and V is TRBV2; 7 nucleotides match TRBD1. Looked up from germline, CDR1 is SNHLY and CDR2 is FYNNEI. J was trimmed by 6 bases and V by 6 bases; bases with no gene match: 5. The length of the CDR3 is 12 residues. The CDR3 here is CASRGQLSEQYF. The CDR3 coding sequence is TGTGCCAGCAGGGGACAGCTAAGCGAGCAGTACTTC.

This chain's CDR3 is CASGQKVGNGYTF. The CDR3 bases are TGTGCCAGTGGACAGAAGGTTGGGAATGGCTACACCTTC. The chain combines TRBV19 with TRBJ1-2, with a possible D match to TRBD1 (6 bases). The ends were cut back, 8 bases at V and 6 bases at J, with 16 bases in the middle. This CDR3 contains 13 residues. Germline assignment: CDR1 LNHDA and CDR2 SQIVND (reference sequence).

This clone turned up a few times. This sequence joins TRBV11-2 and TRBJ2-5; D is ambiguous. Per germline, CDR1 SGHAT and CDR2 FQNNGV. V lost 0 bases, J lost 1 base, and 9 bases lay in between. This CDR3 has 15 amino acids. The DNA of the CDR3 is TGTGCCAGCAGCTTAGATCCGGGTCTCCAAGAGACCCAGTACTTC. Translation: CASSLDPGLQETQYF.

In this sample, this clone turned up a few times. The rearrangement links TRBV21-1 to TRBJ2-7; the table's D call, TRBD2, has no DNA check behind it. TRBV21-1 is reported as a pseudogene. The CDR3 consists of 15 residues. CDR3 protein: CASTQAVAGDYEQYV. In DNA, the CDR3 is TGTGCCAGCACCCAGGCGGTAGCGGGGGATTACGAGCAGTACGTC.

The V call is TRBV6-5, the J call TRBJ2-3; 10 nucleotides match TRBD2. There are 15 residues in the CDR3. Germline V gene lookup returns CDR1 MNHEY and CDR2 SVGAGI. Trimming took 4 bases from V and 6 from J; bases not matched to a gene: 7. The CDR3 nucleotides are TGTGCCAGCAGTTCCGGGACTAGCGATCGGGATACGCAGTATTTT. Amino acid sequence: CASSSGTSDRDTQYF.